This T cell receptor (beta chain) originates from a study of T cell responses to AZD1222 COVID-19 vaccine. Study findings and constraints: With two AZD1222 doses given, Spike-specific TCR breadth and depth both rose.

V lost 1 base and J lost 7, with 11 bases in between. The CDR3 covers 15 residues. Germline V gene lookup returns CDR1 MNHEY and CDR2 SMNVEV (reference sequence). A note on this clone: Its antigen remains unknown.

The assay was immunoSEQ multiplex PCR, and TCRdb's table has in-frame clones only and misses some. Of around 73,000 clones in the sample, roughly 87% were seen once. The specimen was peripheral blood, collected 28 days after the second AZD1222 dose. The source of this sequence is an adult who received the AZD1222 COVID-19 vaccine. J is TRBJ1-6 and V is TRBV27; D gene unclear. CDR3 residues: CASSLYEGRNSPLHF. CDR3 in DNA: TGTGCCAGCAGTTTATACGAGGGAAGGAATTCACCCCTCCACTTT.